This record covers a single T cell receptor (beta chain). This entry is derived from a study of blood T cell repertoires in COVID-19. About the study: Researchers got acute and convalescent COVID-19 samples from the United States, Italy and Spain. PBMCs, B-cell-depleted T cells, or T cells were the source of the cDNA or gDNA that made up the material.

Original processing methods: For nucleated cells, counts were estimated from reference gene primer amplification. Assay: immunoSEQ multiplex PCR; the TCRdb copy retains only in-frame clones and omits some. V and J calls and clone size are given by that table; D and trimming were obtained from the DNA. Of roughly 92,000 clones in the sample, over 75% were seen once. The sequencing input was peripheral blood. The clonotype originates from a human donor with acute or convalescent COVID-19. The donor label of this sample is uncertain.

In nucleotides, the CDR3 is TGTGCCAGCAGCCATGCTCTGGGGGACAGGGGGCGAAGTGGGTACGGTGGAAACACCATATATTTT. Residues: CASSHALGDRGRSGYGGNTIYF. The genes are TRBV3-1 (or the pseudogene TRBV3-2) and TRBJ1-3; TRBD1 aligns across 12 bases. J lost 3 bases, V lost 3 bases, and 21 bases had no gene match. Germline assignment: CDR1 LGHDT and CDR2 YNNKEL (reference sequence). This CDR3 has 22 residues.